This T cell receptor (beta chain) was recorded in a study of CD8 T cells in Susac syndrome. The CDR3 has 14 residues. Germline V lookup: CDR1 SGHDN, CDR2 FVKESK. Trimming stripped 3 bases from V and 2 bases from J, with 10 bases between. Reverse transcription used about 0.45 to 1 ug RNA and random hexamers. TCRdb reprocessed the immunoSEQ multiplex PCR reads via MiXCR and lists one record per CDR3 protein. This table holds 160,000 or so distinct CDR3 sequences, over 85% found once. This clonotype originated in a human donor with multiple sclerosis. The chain combines TRBV14 with TRBJ2-5; the D call may be TRBD1 or TRBD2 (5 bases each). The sample was CD8+ T cells from PBMCs. The CDR3 loop reads CASSHGDGQETQYF. DNA of the CDR3: TGTGCCAGCAGCCACGGGGACGGTCAAGAGACCCAGTACTTC.